The 18 T cell receptor beta chains reported below all come from one sample, sequenced in a study of blood T cell repertoires in COVID-19. Generated by immunoSEQ multiplex PCR, the TCRdb table keeps only in-frame clones and is missing some. The sample shows 400,000 or so clones, roughly 90% of them seen only once. The material sequenced was peripheral blood. The receptors were gathered from a man between 18 and 35 years old with COVID-19, enrolled during active disease.

This clone was counted a single time. The chain is built from TRBV6-1 and TRBJ2-5; 10 bases are shared with TRBD1. The CDR3 has 15 amino acids. Germline V lookup: CDR1 MNHNS, CDR2 SASEGT. The trim removed 5 bases at V and 5 bases at J, leaving 8 bases unmatched. This CDR3 is CASSLGTGVGETQYF. The CDR3 bases are TGTGCCAGCAGTTTGGGGACAGGGGTCGGGGAGACCCAGTACTTC.

This sequence joins TRBV11-2 and TRBJ2-3, with D perhaps TRBD2 (5 bases). Per the germline V gene, CDR1 is SGHAT and CDR2 is FQNNGV. The CDR3 consists of 14 residues. V lost 5 bases and J lost 2, with 11 bases in between. Written as DNA, the CDR3 is TGTGCCAGCAGCCCTACTAGAAACACAGATACGCAGTATTTT. Protein sequence: CASSPTRNTDTQYF.

The V call is TRBV6-6, the J call TRBJ1-5, with a tentative D call TRBD1 (6 bases). Germline V gene sequence: CDR1 MNHNY, CDR2 SVGAGI (reference sequence). The CDR3 is made up of 16 amino acids. V was clipped by 0 bases and J by 1 base, with 10 bases between them. This CDR3 reads CASSYSSGDSNQPQHF. CDR3 bases: TGTGCCAGCAGTTACTCCTCAGGGGACAGCAATCAGCCCCAGCATTTT.

The chain uses TRBV7-2 and TRBJ2-7; 9 nucleotides line up with TRBD2. CDR3 size: 15 residues. After removal of 0 bases from V and 6 bases from J, the junction contained 6 bases not matched to a gene. CDR1 and CDR2 from the germline V gene are SGHTA and FQGNSA. The CDR3 DNA reads as TGTGCCAGCAGCTTAGCACTAAGCGGGAGGTCCGAGCAGTACTTC. Its translation: CASSLALSGRSEQYF.

The chain uses TRBV7-2 and TRBJ2-7, with TRBD2 matching over 7 bases. Germline values: CDR1 SGHTA, CDR2 FQGNSA. This CDR3 comprises 14 residues. V gave up 5 bases and J gave up 2 bases; unmatched junction bases: 6. The chain's CDR3 is CASSERGLTYEQYF. CDR3 coding DNA: TGTGCCAGCAGCGAAAGGGGACTAACCTACGAGCAGTACTTC.

This sequence joins TRBV14 and TRBJ1-2, with 7 bases lining up with TRBD1. Germline lookup yields CDR1 SGHDN and CDR2 FVKESK. The CDR3 covers 15 residues. After removal of 1 base from V and 8 bases from J, the junction contained 10 bases not matched to a gene. The CDR3 reads CASSQAQTGPWGYTF. The CDR3 DNA reads as TGTGCCAGCAGCCAAGCACAGACAGGGCCTTGGGGCTACACCTTC.

This sequence joins TRBV2 and TRBJ2-4; a weak D match, TRBD1 (5 bases). Trimming pared 3 bases from V and 1 base from J, leaving 10 bases between. CDR1 is SNHLY, CDR2 FYNNEI, per germline. This CDR3 spans 15 amino acids. The CDR3: CASSDRVTAKNIQYF. The CDR3 region has the DNA TGTGCCAGCAGTGACAGGGTTACGGCCAAAAACATTCAGTACTTC.

V gene TRBV20-1 combines with J gene TRBJ2-3; tentative D call: TRBD2 (5 bases). Trimming left V 3 bases short and J 7 bases short, with 14 bases between. The V gene's germline CDR1 is DFQATT and CDR2 SNEGSKA (reference sequence). This CDR3 is 13 amino acids long. The chain's CDR3 is CSASRVEGNTQYF. The DNA of the CDR3 is TGCAGTGCTAGTCGGGTAGAGGGAAATACGCAGTATTTT.

CDR3 protein: CASSPRGGRTEAFF. The CDR3 DNA reads as TGTGCCAGCAGCCCCCGCGGGGGCAGAACTGAAGCTTTCTTT. The chain couples TRBV5-4 to TRBJ1-1, with a possible D match to TRBD1 (6 bases). V lost 4 bases to trimming and J lost 5 bases, with 15 bases between them. Germline-derived CDR1 and CDR2 are SGHNT and YYREEE (reference sequence). CDR3 length: 14 residues.

V and J are TRBV19 and TRBJ2-5, with 10 bases identical to TRBD1. Losses at the gene ends were 4 bases for V and 5 bases for J; bases not matched to a gene: 7. Germline CDR1 LNHDA, CDR2 SQIVND (reference sequence). The CDR3 length is 15 residues. This CDR3 is CASSTRTGGLETQYF. The DNA for the CDR3 is TGTGCCAGTAGTACCAGGACAGGGGGTTTGGAGACCCAGTACTTC.

This clone has more than one count but fewer than ten. V usage is TRBV5-4 and J usage is TRBJ1-6; a weak D match, TRBD1 (6 bases). Germline assignment: CDR1 SGHNT and CDR2 YYREEE (reference sequence). The CDR3 loop spans 13 amino acids. The CDR3 DNA follows: TGTGCTACCCGGCAGGGGAATAATTCACCCCTCCACTTT. This encodes CATRQGNNSPLHF.

The CDR3 spells CATSRAGESNEQFF. Written as DNA, the CDR3 is TGTGCCACCAGCAGAGCGGGAGAGTCCAATGAGCAGTTCTTC. The chain employs TRBV15 and TRBJ2-1; TRBD2 might be the D (6 bases). Looked up from germline, CDR1 is LNHNV and CDR2 is YYDKDF (reference sequence). There are 14 residues in the CDR3. Trimming took off 1 base at V and 6 bases at J, with 10 bases between the two ends.

This clone is a singleton in its sample. J is TRBJ2-3 and V is TRBV6-1; the match to TRBD2 covers 11 bases. This CDR3 comprises 18 residues. CDR1 and CDR2 (germline): MNHNS, SASEGT. V lost 4 bases, J lost 1 base, and 10 bases stayed unmatched. For the CDR3, the DNA is TGTGCCAGCAGTGGAGCGCGATTAGCGGGGGGGGGCACAGATACGCAGTATTTT. This translates into CASSGARLAGGGTDTQYF.

This clone has a handful of counts. This rearrangement joins TRBV25-1 to TRBJ2-2; 10 bases match TRBD1. The CDR3 runs 16 residues. The V segment lost 4 bases and the J segment 5 bases; nucleotides outside the gene matches: 7. Germline V CDR1 and CDR2: MGHDK, SYGVNS. CDR3 loop: CASSGKGTGVTGELFF. CDR3 coding DNA: TGTGCCAGCAGTGGGAAGGGGACAGGGGTGACCGGGGAGCTGTTTTTT.

The chain links TRBV9 to TRBJ1-2; 7 nucleotides line up with TRBD1. In germline, CDR1 is SGDLS, CDR2 YYNGEE. The CDR3 is 14 residues long. The J segment lost 0 bases and the V segment lost 4 bases, leaving 3 bases of the junction unmatched. The CDR3 spells CASSLGQSNYGYTF. The CDR3 nucleotides are TGTGCCAGCAGCTTGGGACAGTCTAACTATGGCTACACCTTC. Complete variable domain (other parts from reference TRBV9 and TRBJ1-2): DSGVTQTPKHLITATGQRVTLRCSPRSGDLSVYWYQQSLDQGLQFLIQYYNGEERAKGNILERFSAQQFPDLHSELNLSSLELGDSALYFCASSLGQSNYGYTFGSGTRLTVV.

V and J are TRBV9 and TRBJ2-7; 9 bases are a match to TRBD2. Germline lookup yields CDR1 SGDLS and CDR2 YYNGEE. CDR3 length equals 18 residues. Losses at the gene ends were 4 bases for V and 2 bases for J; bases not matched to a gene: 16. The CDR3 DNA sequence: TGTGCCAGCAGCACACGCCCGCGGGGGGGGGCTACAACCTACGAGCAGTACTTC. This codes for CASSTRPRGGATTYEQYF.

In this sample, this clone turned up once. V usage is TRBV19 and J usage is TRBJ1-3; 7 bases line up with TRBD1. Germline loops: CDR1 LNHDA, CDR2 SQIVND (reference sequence). J lost 4 bases, V lost 10 bases, and 4 bases had no gene match. CDR3 length: 12 residues. The CDR3 is CATRQGGNTIYF. As DNA, the CDR3 is TGTGCCACCAGACAGGGAGGAAACACCATATATTTT.

The rearrangement joins TRBV9 to TRBJ2-1; TRBD1 might be the D (6 bases). V lost 0 bases and J lost 1, with 11 bases in between. From germline, CDR1 is SGDLS and CDR2 YYNGEE. The CDR3 is made up of 16 amino acids. CDR3 nucleotides: TGTGCCAGCAGCGTAGCGTCAGGGACATCCTACAATGAGCAGTTCTTC. This translates into CASSVASGTSYNEQFF.